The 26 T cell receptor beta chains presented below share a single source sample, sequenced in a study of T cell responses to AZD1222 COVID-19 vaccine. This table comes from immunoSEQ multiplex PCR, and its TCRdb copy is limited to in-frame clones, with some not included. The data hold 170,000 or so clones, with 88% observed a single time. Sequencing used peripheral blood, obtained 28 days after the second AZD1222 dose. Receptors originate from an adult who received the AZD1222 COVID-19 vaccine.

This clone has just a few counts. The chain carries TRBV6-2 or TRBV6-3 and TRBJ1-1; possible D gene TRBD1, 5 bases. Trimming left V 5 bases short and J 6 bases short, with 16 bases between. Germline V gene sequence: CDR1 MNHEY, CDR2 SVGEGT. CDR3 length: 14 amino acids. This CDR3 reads CASSHTGASSEAFF. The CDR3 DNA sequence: TGTGCCAGCAGTCATACAGGTGCCTCGTCTGAAGCTTTCTTT.

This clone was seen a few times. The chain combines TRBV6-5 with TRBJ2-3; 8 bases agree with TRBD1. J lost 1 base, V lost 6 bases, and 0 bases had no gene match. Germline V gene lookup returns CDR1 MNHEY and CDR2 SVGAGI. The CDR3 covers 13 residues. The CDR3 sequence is CASRTGGTDTQYF. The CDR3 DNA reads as TGTGCCAGCAGGACAGGGGGCACAGATACGCAGTATTTT.

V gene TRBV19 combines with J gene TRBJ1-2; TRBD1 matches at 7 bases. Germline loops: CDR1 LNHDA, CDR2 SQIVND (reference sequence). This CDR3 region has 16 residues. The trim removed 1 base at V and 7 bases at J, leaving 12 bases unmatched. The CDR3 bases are TGTGCCAGTAGTATAGGGGGAGGGACAGAGGAGGCTGGCTACACCTTC. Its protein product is CASSIGGGTEEAGYTF.

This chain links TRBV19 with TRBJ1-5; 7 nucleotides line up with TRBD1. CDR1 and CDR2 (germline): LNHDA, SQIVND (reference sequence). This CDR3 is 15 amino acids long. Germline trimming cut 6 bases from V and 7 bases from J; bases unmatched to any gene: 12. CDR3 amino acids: CASRRQGPSEQPQHF. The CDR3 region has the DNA TGTGCCAGTAGGCGACAGGGACCATCAGAACAGCCCCAGCATTTT.

CDR3: CASSYGGVVEVEQFF. For the CDR3, the DNA is TGCGCCAGCAGCTACGGCGGGGTCGTAGAGGTTGAGCAGTTCTTC. This chain links TRBV5-1 with TRBJ2-1; tentatively, D is TRBD2 (6 bases). Trimming pared 3 bases from V and 9 bases from J, leaving 19 bases between. The CDR3 covers 15 residues. Germline CDR1 is SGHRS and CDR2 is YFSETQ.

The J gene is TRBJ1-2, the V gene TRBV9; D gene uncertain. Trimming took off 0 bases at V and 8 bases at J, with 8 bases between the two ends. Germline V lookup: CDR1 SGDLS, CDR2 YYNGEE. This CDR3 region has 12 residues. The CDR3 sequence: CASSVGGFGYTF. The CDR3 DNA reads TGTGCCAGCAGCGTAGGGGGTTTCGGCTACACCTTC.

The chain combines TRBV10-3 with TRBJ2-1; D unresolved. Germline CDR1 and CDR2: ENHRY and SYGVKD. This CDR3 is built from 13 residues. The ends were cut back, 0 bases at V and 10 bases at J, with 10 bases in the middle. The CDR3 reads CAISESKVGEQFF. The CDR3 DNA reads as TGTGCCATCAGTGAGTCAAAAGTTGGCGAGCAGTTCTTC.

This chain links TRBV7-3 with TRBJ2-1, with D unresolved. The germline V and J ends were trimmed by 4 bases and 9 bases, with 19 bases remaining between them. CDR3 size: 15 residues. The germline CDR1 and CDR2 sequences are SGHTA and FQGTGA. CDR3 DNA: TGTGCCAGCAGCTCCGCCGGATTGGTGGTGGGTGAGCAGTTCTTC. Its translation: CASSSAGLVVGEQFF.

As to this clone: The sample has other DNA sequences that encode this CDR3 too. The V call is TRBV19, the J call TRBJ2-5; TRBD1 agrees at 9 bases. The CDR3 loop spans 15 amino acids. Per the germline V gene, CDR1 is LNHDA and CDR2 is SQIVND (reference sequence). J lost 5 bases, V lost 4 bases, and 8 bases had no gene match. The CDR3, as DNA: TGTGCCAGTAGTACCGGGACAGGGCAGGGGGAGACCCAGTACTTC. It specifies CASSTGTGQGETQYF.

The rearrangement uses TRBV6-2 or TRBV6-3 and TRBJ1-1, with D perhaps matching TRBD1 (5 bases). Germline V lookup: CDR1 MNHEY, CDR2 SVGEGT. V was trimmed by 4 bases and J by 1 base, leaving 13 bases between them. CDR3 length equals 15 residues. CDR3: CASSFSGIGNTEAFF. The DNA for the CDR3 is TGTGCCAGCAGTTTCTCAGGGATCGGGAACACTGAAGCTTTCTTT.

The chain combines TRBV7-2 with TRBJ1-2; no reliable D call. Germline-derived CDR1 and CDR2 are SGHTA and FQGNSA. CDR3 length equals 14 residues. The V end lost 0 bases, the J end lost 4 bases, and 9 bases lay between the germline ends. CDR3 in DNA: TGTGCCAGCAGCTTAGCCACAAGCTCCTATGGCTACACCTTC. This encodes CASSLATSSYGYTF.

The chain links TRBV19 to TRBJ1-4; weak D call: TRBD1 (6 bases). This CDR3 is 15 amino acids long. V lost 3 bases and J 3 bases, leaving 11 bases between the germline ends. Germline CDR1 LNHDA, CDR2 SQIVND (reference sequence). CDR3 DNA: TGTGCCAGTAGTATCCAGGGGACGGCTAATGAAAAACTGTTTTTT. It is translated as CASSIQGTANEKLFF.

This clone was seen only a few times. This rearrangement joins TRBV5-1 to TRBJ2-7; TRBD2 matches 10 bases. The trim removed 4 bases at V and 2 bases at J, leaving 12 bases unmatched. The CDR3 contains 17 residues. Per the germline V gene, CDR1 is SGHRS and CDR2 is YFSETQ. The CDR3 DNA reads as TGCGCCAGCAGCCCGGGAGCTAGCGGGGGTCTTCCCTACGAGCAGTACTTC. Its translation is CASSPGASGGLPYEQYF.

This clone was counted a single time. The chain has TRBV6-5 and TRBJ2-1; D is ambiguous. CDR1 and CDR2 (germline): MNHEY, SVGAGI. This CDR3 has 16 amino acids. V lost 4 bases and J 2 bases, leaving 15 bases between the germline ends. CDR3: CASSSFGFGPYNEQFF. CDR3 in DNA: TGTGCCAGCAGTTCCTTCGGGTTCGGTCCCTACAATGAGCAGTTCTTC.

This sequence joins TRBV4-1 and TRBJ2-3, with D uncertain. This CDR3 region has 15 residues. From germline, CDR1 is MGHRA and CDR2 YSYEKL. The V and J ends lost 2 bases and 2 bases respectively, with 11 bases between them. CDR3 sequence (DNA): TGCGCCAGCAGCCAACAAATCAGAACCACAGATACGCAGTATTTT. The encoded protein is CASSQQIRTTDTQYF.

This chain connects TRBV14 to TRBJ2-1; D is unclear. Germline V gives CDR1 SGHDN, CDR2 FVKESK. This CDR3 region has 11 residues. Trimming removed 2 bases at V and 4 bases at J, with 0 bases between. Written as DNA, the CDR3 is TGTGCCAGCAGCCAATACAATGAGCAGTTCTTC. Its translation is CASSQYNEQFF.

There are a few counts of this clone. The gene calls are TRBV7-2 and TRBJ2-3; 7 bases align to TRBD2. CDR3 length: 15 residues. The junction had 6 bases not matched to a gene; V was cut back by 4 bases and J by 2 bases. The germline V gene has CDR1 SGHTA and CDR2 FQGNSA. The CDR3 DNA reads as TGTGCCAGCAGCTGGCGCGCGGGGGTCACAGATACGCAGTATTTT. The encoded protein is CASSWRAGVTDTQYF.

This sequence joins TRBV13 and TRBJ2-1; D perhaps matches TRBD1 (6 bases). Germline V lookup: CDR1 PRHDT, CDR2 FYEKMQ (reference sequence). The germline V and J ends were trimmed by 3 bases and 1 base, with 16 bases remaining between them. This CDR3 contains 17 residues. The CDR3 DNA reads TGTGCCAGCAGCTTGGGGGCTCGGGGCAGATCCTACAATGAGCAGTTCTTC. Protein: CASSLGARGRSYNEQFF.

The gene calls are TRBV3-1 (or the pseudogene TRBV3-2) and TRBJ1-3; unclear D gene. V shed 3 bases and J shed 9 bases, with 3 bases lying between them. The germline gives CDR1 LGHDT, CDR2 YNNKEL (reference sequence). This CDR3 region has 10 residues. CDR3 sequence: CASSQGTIYF. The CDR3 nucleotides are TGTGCCAGCAGCCAGGGCACCATATATTTT.

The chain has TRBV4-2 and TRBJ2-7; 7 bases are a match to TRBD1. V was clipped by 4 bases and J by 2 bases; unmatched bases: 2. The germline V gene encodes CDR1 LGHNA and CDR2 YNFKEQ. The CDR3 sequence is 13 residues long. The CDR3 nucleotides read TGTGCCAGCAGCCCGACAGGGACCTACGAGCAGTACTTC. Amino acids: CASSPTGTYEQYF.

In DNA, the CDR3 is TGTGCCATCAGGGGGGACAGGGAAGATGGCTACACCTTC. It specifies CAIRGDREDGYTF. The rearrangement uses TRBV10-3 and TRBJ1-2, with 9 bases matching TRBD1. Germline V gives CDR1 ENHRY, CDR2 SYGVKD. J lost 6 bases, V lost 6 bases, and 5 bases had no gene match. The CDR3 is 13 amino acids.

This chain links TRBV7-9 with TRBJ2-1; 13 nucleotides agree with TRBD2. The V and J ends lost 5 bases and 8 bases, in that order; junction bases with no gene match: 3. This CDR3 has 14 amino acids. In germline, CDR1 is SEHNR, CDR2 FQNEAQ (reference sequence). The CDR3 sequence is CASSPTSGGYEQFF. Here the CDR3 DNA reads TGTGCCAGCAGCCCGACTAGCGGGGGGTATGAGCAGTTCTTC.

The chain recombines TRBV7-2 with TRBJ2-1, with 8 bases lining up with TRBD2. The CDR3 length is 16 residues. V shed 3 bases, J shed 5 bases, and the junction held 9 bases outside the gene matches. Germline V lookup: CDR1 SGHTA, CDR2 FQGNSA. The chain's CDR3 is CASSFPRGGGNNEQFF. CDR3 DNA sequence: TGTGCCAGCAGCTTCCCTCGGGGCGGGGGGAACAATGAGCAGTTCTTC.

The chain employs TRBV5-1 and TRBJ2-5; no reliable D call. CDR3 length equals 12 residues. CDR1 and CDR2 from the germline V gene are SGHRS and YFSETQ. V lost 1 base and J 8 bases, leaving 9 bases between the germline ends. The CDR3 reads CASSLFRGTQYF. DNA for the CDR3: TGCGCCAGCAGCTTGTTTAGAGGTACCCAGTACTTC. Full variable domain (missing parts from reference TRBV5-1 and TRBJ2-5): KAGVTQTPRYLIKTRGQQVTLSCSPISGHRSVSWYQQTPGQGLQFLFEYFSETQRNKGNFPGRFSGRQFSNSRSEMNVSTLELGDSALYLCASSLFRGTQYFGPGTRLLVL.

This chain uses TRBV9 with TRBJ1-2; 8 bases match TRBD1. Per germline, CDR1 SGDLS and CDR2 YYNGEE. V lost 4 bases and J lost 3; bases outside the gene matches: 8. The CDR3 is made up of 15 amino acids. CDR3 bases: TGTGCCAGCAGCCCCATCCCGGGACAGGACTATGGCTACACCTTC. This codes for CASSPIPGQDYGYTF.

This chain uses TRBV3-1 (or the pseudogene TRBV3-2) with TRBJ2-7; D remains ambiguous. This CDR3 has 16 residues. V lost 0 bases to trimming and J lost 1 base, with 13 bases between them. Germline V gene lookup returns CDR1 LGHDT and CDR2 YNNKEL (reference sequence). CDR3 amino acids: CASSQDAGPRSYEQYF. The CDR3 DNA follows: TGTGCCAGCAGCCAAGATGCCGGACCCCGATCCTACGAGCAGTACTTC.